The source of this T cell receptor (beta chain) is a study of shared clonotypes between healthy human individuals. On this clone: Its matching antigen is unknown.

Notes on the study in general: Investigators collected only blood, and repertoires in tissues likely differ. It was expected that sequencing depth would affect clonotype sharing among donors. Larger estimated richness was generally recorded for naive subsets relative to memory subsets.

Trimming shortened V by 10 bases and J by 3 bases, and 13 bases separated the two germline ends. The germline gives CDR1 MNHEY, CDR2 SMNVEV (reference sequence). CDR3 length: 13 residues. Here immunoSEQ multiplex PCR was the method, and the copy in TCRdb shows in-frame clones only, minus some. Of approximately 1.5 million clones detected, around 98% appear once; the ten largest clones hold 0.4% to 0.45%. The sequence was obtained from a man aged 25-40 years in good health. The V and J genes are TRBV27 and TRBJ2-1; either TRBD1 or TRBD2 may fit D (5 bases each). The sequenced material came from naive CD4+ T cells sorted from blood. As to subset: CD45RA+ positively selected. In nucleotides, the CDR3 is TGTGCCACCGACCGGGACCACTACAATGAGCAGTTCTTC. This encodes CATDRDHYNEQFF.